These T cell receptor beta chains were read from a single sample in a study of shared clonotypes between healthy human individuals. Assay: immunoSEQ multiplex PCR; the TCRdb copy retains only in-frame clones and omits some. This sample carries some 1,100,000 clones, about 80% of them seen once, and the ten largest clones take about 0.52%. Material: memory CD4+ T cells from PBMCs. All receptors come from a man younger than 35 in good health. Some clones in this sample may be carry-over from other donors' samples. The CDR3 runs from the conserved cysteine through the conserved F or W. The D gene is left open where the match is weak. Some rows have no size entry. The others give once, few or many, or a class for an expanded clone.

j_call	clone_size	d_call	v_call	cdr3_aa	cdr3_nt
TRBJ2-4	.	.	TRBV27	CASSPSRTRVILAKNIQYF	TGTGCCAGCAGTCCCTCCAGGACCAGGGTTATTCTAGCCAAAAACATTCAGTACTTC
TRBJ1-1	.	TRBD1	TRBV5-1	CASSPAQGALGLAFF	TGCGCCAGCAGCCCTGCACAGGGGGCGTTGGGGTTGGCTTTCTTT
TRBJ1-2	.	TRBD1	TRBV29-1	CSVEDRGTGRGGYGYTF	TGCAGCGTTGAAGATCGGGGGACAGGGAGGGGAGGATATGGCTACACCTTC
TRBJ1-5	many	.	TRBV19	CASSKGFGQPQHF	TGTGCCAGTAGTAAGGGGTTTGGACAGCCCCAGCATTTT
TRBJ2-1	.	.	TRBV6-1	CASSVGHEQFF	TGTGCCAGCAGTGTCGGGCATGAGCAGTTCTTC
TRBJ1-2	.	.	TRBV19	CASSTQRDGGYTF	TGTGCCAGTAGTACTCAAAGGGACGGTGGCTACACCTTC
TRBJ2-7	.	TRBD1	TRBV5-1	CASSQGAEAYEQYF	TGCGCCAGCAGCCAGGGGGCAGAGGCCTACGAGCAGTACTTC
TRBJ2-3	.	.	TRBV5-1	CASRALPRTDTQYF	TGCGCCAGCAGAGCTCTGCCGAGAACAGATACGCAGTATTTT
TRBJ2-5	.	TRBD1	TRBV9	CASSVSAGTGGLETQYF	TGTGCCAGCAGCGTCAGCGCAGGGACAGGGGGTTTGGAGACCCAGTACTTC
TRBJ1-1	.	.	TRBV20-1	CSARGSLEAFF	TGCAGTGCTAGAGGAAGTTTAGAAGCTTTCTTT
TRBJ2-1	.	TRBD2	TRBV7-2	CASSPPPAGVVWGEQFF	TGTGCCAGCAGCCCCCCGCCAGCGGGAGTGGTCTGGGGTGAGCAGTTCTTC
TRBJ2-2	.	.	TRBV7-2	CASSLEGGSNTGELFF	TGTGCCAGCAGCTTAGAGGGGGGATCGAACACCGGGGAGCTGTTTTTT
TRBJ2-3	.	.	TRBV27	CASSLSGEIPTDTQYF	TGTGCCAGCAGTTTATCGGGAGAAATACCCACAGATACGCAGTATTTT
TRBJ2-7	.	.	TRBV5-1	CASSLDPRGPYEQYF	TGCGCCAGCAGCTTGGACCCAAGGGGTCCCTACGAGCAGTACTTC
TRBJ2-5	.	TRBD1	TRBV7-8	CASSTGTRETQYF	TGTGCCAGTTCGACAGGGACGAGGGAGACCCAGTACTTC
TRBJ1-1	.	.	TRBV2	CASSLIMRNTEAFF	TGTGCCAGCAGCCTCATTATGAGGAACACTGAAGCTTTCTTT
TRBJ1-1	many	TRBD1	TRBV7-3	CASSLRPTGEAFF	TGTGCCAGCAGCTTAAGGCCGACAGGGGAGGCTTTCTTT
TRBJ2-6	once	TRBD2	TRBV27	CASGPAGWGSGANVLTF	TGTGCCAGCGGGCCAGCGGGGTGGGGCTCTGGGGCCAACGTCCTGACTTTC
TRBJ2-7	.	TRBD1	TRBV6-5	CASSFRPGTGLYEQYF	TGTGCCAGCAGTTTTAGACCCGGGACAGGTCTCTACGAGCAGTACTTC
TRBJ1-2	.	.	TRBV7-8	CASSLKDSYGYTF	TGTGCCAGCAGCTTAAAAGACAGCTATGGCTACACCTTC
TRBJ2-7	.	TRBD2	TRBV2	CASRRGTSAYEQYF	TGTGCCAGCAGGAGGGGGACTAGTGCCTACGAGCAGTACTTC
TRBJ2-3	.	.	TRBV7-2	CASSLDGRNTDTQYF	TGTGCCAGCAGCTTAGACGGGAGAAACACAGATACGCAGTATTTT
TRBJ2-2	few	.	TRBV7-3	CASSPSRDTGELFF	TGTGCCAGCAGCCCAAGTCGGGACACCGGGGAGCTGTTTTTT
TRBJ1-3	.	.	TRBV5-1	CASSLGLIGNTIYF	TGCGCCAGCAGCTTAGGCCTTATTGGAAACACCATATATTTT
TRBJ2-7	.	TRBD1	TRBV6-5	CASKDRTSYEQYF	TGTGCCAGCAAGGACAGGACCTCCTACGAGCAGTACTTC
TRBJ2-7	.	.	TRBV28	CASRKTGSSYEQYF	TGTGCCAGCAGAAAAACAGGTTCCTCCTACGAGCAGTACTTC
TRBJ2-7	.	.	TRBV6-5	CASSMDGATYEQYF	TGTGCCAGCAGTATGGATGGGGCTACCTACGAGCAGTACTTC
TRBJ2-1	.	TRBD1	TRBV18	CASSSQGAGEQFF	TGTGCCAGCTCATCCCAGGGGGCCGGGGAGCAGTTCTTC
TRBJ1-4	.	.	TRBV6-1	CASSEAWGGKLFF	TGTGCCAGCAGTGAAGCTTGGGGGGGGAAACTGTTTTTT
TRBJ2-7	.	TRBD2	TRBV5-1	CASRPKMGGVEQYF	TGCGCCAGCAGACCGAAAATGGGAGGGGTTGAGCAGTACTTC
TRBJ2-6	.	.	TRBV19	CASSISAGLYSGANVLTF	TGTGCCAGTAGTATTTCGGCAGGGCTCTACTCTGGGGCCAACGTCCTGACTTTC
TRBJ2-2	.	.	TRBV10-3	CAIRKQGTDTGELFF	TGTGCCATCAGGAAACAAGGGACGGACACCGGGGAGCTGTTTTTT
TRBJ1-2	few	.	TRBV2	CASSTMNYGYTF	TGTGCCAGCAGTACAATGAACTATGGCTACACCTTC
TRBJ2-1	.	TRBD2	TRBV10-1	CASQNLDTSGRADEQFF	TGCGCCAGCCAAAACCTTGACACTAGCGGGAGGGCCGATGAGCAGTTCTTC
TRBJ2-5	.	.	TRBV27	CASSWDGETQYF	TGTGCCAGCAGTTGGGATGGGGAGACCCAGTACTTC
TRBJ1-5	few	.	TRBV30	CAWSVELSGTQHF	TGTGCCTGGAGTGTAGAGTTATCAGGGACCCAGCATTTT
TRBJ1-2	.	TRBD1	TRBV7-2	CASSLSPRGTNYGYTF	TGTGCCAGCAGCTTAAGCCCCAGGGGGACTAACTATGGCTACACCTTC
TRBJ1-2	.	.	TRBV28	CASSFQVGLGYGYTF	TGTGCCAGCAGTTTCCAAGTTGGTCTTGGCTATGGCTACACCTTC
TRBJ1-5	.	.	TRBV5-1	CASRASADQPQHF	TGCGCCAGCAGAGCTTCGGCAGATCAGCCCCAGCATTTT
TRBJ2-6	.	.	TRBV5-1	CASSLEGMLGSGANVLTF	TGCGCCAGCAGCTTGGAGGGGATGTTGGGATCTGGGGCCAACGTCCTGACTTTC
TRBJ2-7	.	.	TRBV6-5	CASTKDRYSYEQYF	TGTGCCAGCACTAAAGACAGGTACTCCTACGAGCAGTACTTC
TRBJ1-1	few	TRBD1	TRBV29-1	CSVERDRDTEAFF	TGCAGCGTTGAAAGGGACAGGGACACTGAAGCTTTCTTT
TRBJ1-2	.	.	TRBV4-3	CASSRKIKGDYGYTF	TGCGCCAGCAGCCGAAAAATAAAAGGGGACTATGGCTACACCTTC
TRBJ1-1	few	.	TRBV5-4	CASSDPRGNTEAFF	TGTGCCAGCAGCGACCCGAGGGGGAACACTGAAGCTTTCTTT
TRBJ1-5	few	TRBD1	TRBV19	CASSTTGGRSNQPQHF	TGTGCCAGTAGTACTACAGGGGGTCGTAGCAATCAGCCCCAGCATTTT
TRBJ1-5	.	.	TRBV7-9	CASSPTGSQPQHF	TGTGCCAGCAGCCCCACGGGATCCCAGCCCCAGCATTTT
TRBJ2-2	few	TRBD2	TRBV4-1	CASSQRAWRETNTGELFF	TGCGCCAGCAGCCAACGTGCCTGGCGGGAGACGAACACCGGGGAGCTGTTTTTT
TRBJ1-5	.	.	TRBV6-1	CASSDQGSGNQPQHF	TGTGCCAGCAGTGATCAGGGCTCGGGCAATCAGCCCCAGCATTTT
TRBJ1-4	.	.	TRBV25-1	CASVGLNEKLFF	TGTGCCAGCGTGGGACTTAATGAAAAACTGTTTTTT
TRBJ1-4	.	.	TRBV30	CAWSVWGELFF	TGTGCCTGGAGTGTATGGGGGGAACTGTTTTTT
TRBJ2-7	few	.	TRBV6-1	CASSEGTTLYEQYF	TGTGCCAGCAGTGAAGGGACAACCCTCTACGAGCAGTACTTC
TRBJ2-1	.	TRBD1	TRBV4-2	CASSQPQGPGKQFF	TGTGCCAGCAGCCAGCCACAGGGGCCCGGGAAGCAGTTCTTC
TRBJ2-3	.	TRBD1	TRBV7-8	CASSFRGRADTQYF	TGTGCCAGCAGCTTTAGGGGGCGCGCAGATACGCAGTATTTT